A selection of T cell receptor beta chains follows, all from one sample in a study of cytomegalovirus exposure and HLA in healthy donors. The protocol was immunoSEQ multiplex PCR, while the TCRdb copy is restricted to in-frame clones and leaves out a portion. The sample shows 140,000 or so clones, roughly four fifths of them seen only once. The sequenced sample was PBMCs. Receptors were obtained from a woman aged 55-75 years in good health and CMV-seropositive. Each CDR3 is given with its conserved first and last residue. A D gene is named only where the DNA matches it firmly. Clone size is stated in some rows and not others, as once, few, many or a class when expanded.

size: NA; V: TRBV5-4; J: TRBJ2-1; D: TRBD1; CDR3: CASSLYDRDYNEQFF; DNA: TGTGCCAGCAGCCTTTATGACAGGGACTACAATGAGCAGTTCTTC
size: NA; V: TRBV14; J: TRBJ2-7; D: TRBD2; CDR3: CASSPTSGRSSYEQYF; DNA: TGTGCCAGCAGCCCGACTAGCGGCAGGAGCTCCTACGAGCAGTACTTC
size: NA; V: TRBV14; J: TRBJ1-3; D: NA; CDR3: CASSQVERLITGNTIYF; DNA: TGTGCCAGCAGCCAAGTCGAGAGACTCATCACTGGAAACACCATATATTTT
size: NA; V: TRBV6-6; J: TRBJ2-5; D: NA; CDR3: CASSRLGREQYF; DNA: TGTGCCAGCAGTCGACTGGGCCGGGAGCAGTACTTC
size: NA; V: TRBV6-5; J: TRBJ1-5; D: NA; CDR3: CASSRDNRRNQPQHF; DNA: TGTGCCAGCAGTCGGGACAACAGGAGGAATCAGCCCCAGCATTTT
size: NA; V: TRBV9; J: TRBJ2-1; D: TRBD2; CDR3: CASSPGTSGRDEQFF; DNA: TGTGCCAGCAGCCCCGGGACTAGCGGGAGGGATGAGCAGTTCTTC
size: NA; V: TRBV4-3; J: TRBJ2-2; D: TRBD1; CDR3: CASSRNLRTGVNSGELFF; DNA: TGCGCCAGCAGCCGGAACCTCCGGACAGGGGTAAATTCCGGGGAGCTGTTTTTT
size: NA; V: TRBV5-1; J: TRBJ2-1; D: TRBD1; CDR3: CASSSGQGLNEQFF; DNA: TGCGCCAGCAGCTCGGGACAGGGGTTGAATGAGCAGTTCTTC
size: NA; V: TRBV2; J: TRBJ2-3; D: TRBD2; CDR3: CASRGTSGSTDTQYF; DNA: TGTGCCAGCAGGGGGACTAGCGGGAGTACAGATACGCAGTATTTT
size: NA; V: TRBV4-3; J: TRBJ2-3; D: NA; CDR3: CASSQDGGKVTDTQYF; DNA: TGCGCCAGCAGCCAAGACGGGGGAAAGGTGACAGATACGCAGTATTTT
size: NA; V: TRBV30; J: TRBJ1-1; D: NA; CDR3: CAFQGSFMNTEAFF; DNA: TGTGCCTTCCAGGGGAGCTTTATGAACACTGAAGCTTTCTTT
size: NA; V: TRBV4-2; J: TRBJ2-7; D: NA; CDR3: CASSQDLGSIYEQYF; DNA: TGTGCCAGCAGCCAAGATCTAGGCAGCATCTACGAGCAGTACTTC
size: NA; V: TRBV6-1; J: TRBJ2-7; D: NA; CDR3: CAGRQGGAGYEQYF; DNA: TGTGCCGGCAGGCAGGGGGGAGCCGGTTACGAGCAGTACTTC
size: NA; V: TRBV4-2; J: TRBJ2-3; D: TRBD2; CDR3: CASSPREREEKDTQYF; DNA: TGTGCCAGCAGCCCTCGGGAGCGGGAGGAGAAAGATACGCAGTATTTT
size: NA; V: TRBV5-5; J: TRBJ2-1; D: TRBD1; CDR3: CASSLRLGQAYNEQFF; DNA: TGTGCCAGCAGCTTGAGGTTGGGACAGGCGTACAATGAGCAGTTCTTC
size: NA; V: TRBV19; J: TRBJ1-6; D: NA; CDR3: CASSVLDSSYNSPLHF; DNA: TGTGCCAGTAGTGTACTCGACAGCTCCTATAATTCACCCCTCCACTTT
size: NA; V: TRBV7-2; J: TRBJ2-2; D: NA; CDR3: CASSSRGSFGGGELFF; DNA: TGTGCCAGCAGCTCGCGAGGTAGTTTCGGCGGCGGGGAGCTGTTTTTT
size: NA; V: TRBV27; J: TRBJ2-5; D: TRBD2; CDR3: CASMRTSGSRFAETQYF; DNA: TGTGCCAGCATGCGGACTAGCGGGAGTCGGTTTGCGGAGACCCAGTACTTC
size: NA; V: TRBV7-4; J: TRBJ2-7; D: TRBD2; CDR3: CASSLDRSGSPPEQYF; DNA: TGTGCCAGCAGCTTAGATCGTAGCGGGAGCCCTCCCGAGCAGTACTTC
size: NA; V: TRBV4-1; J: TRBJ1-2; D: TRBD1; CDR3: CASSQVGTGGGNHYGYTF; DNA: TGCGCCAGCAGCCAAGTAGGGACAGGGGGCGGCAACCACTATGGCTACACCTTC
size: NA; V: TRBV29-1; J: TRBJ2-1; D: TRBD1; CDR3: CSVGLRGPYNEQFF; DNA: TGCAGCGTTGGGTTGAGGGGGCCCTACAATGAGCAGTTCTTC
size: NA; V: TRBV18; J: TRBJ2-7; D: TRBD2; CDR3: CASSPYSGSDYEQYF; DNA: TGTGCCAGCTCACCATATAGCGGGAGCGACTACGAGCAGTACTTC
size: NA; V: TRBV12-5; J: TRBJ1-2; D: NA; CDR3: CASGLGRDKLYGYTF; DNA: TGTGCTAGTGGTTTGGGACGGGACAAACTCTATGGCTACACCTTC
size: NA; V: TRBV28; J: TRBJ2-7; D: NA; CDR3: CASTRVRGTYEQYF; DNA: TGTGCCAGCACCCGGGTGCGGGGAACCTACGAGCAGTACTTC
size: NA; V: TRBV9; J: TRBJ2-7; D: NA; CDR3: CASSPGGLGDNEQYF; DNA: TGTGCCAGCAGCCCAGGGGGGCTAGGGGATAACGAGCAGTACTTC
size: NA; V: TRBV6-1; J: TRBJ2-3; D: NA; CDR3: CASSEFGQGVYTQYF; DNA: TGTGCCAGCAGTGAATTCGGCCAGGGCGTTTATACGCAGTATTTT
size: once; V: TRBV4-1; J: TRBJ2-7; D: NA; CDR3: CASSQDPQQVYEQYF; DNA: TGCGCCAGCAGCCAAGATCCCCAGCAGGTCTACGAGCAGTACTTC